This TCR beta chain was recovered during a study of T cell repertoires in cytomegalovirus infection. Study-wide results and caveats: The response measured ex vivo was dominated by TCR beta clonotypes (HLA-C-restricted and CMV-specific).

A word on this clonotype: Antigen unknown.

TCRdb re-derived calls from the reads in MiXCR, one entry per CDR3 protein. This table holds approximately 500,000 distinct CDR3 sequences, more than 20% found once. The sequenced sample was PBMCs. This sequence was found in a human donor in good health (CMV status not recorded). Some clones in this sample may be carry-over from other donors' samples.

For the CDR3, the DNA is TGTGCCACCAGTGATTTAGCGGGAGGGACGGAGTTCTTC. Encoded protein: CATSDLAGGTEFF. The genes are TRBV24-1 and TRBJ2-1, with TRBD2 identical over 10 bases. The germline V gene encodes CDR1 KGHDR and CDR2 SFDVKD. The CDR3 sequence is 13 residues long. The V and J ends lost 1 base and 14 bases, in that order; junction bases with no gene match: 4.